The present T cell receptor (beta chain) was sequenced within a study of cytomegalovirus exposure and HLA in healthy donors. Study at large: Samples from HLA-typed donors yielded approximately 80 million unique TCRs in an early data release.

Vbeta (60) and Jbeta (13) primers were used in the PCR. The data were produced by immunoSEQ multiplex PCR, yet TCRdb's version contains in-frame clones alone and is incomplete. The data show 150,000 or so clones, nearly 80% seen once. The CDR3 totals 16 residues. CDR1 and CDR2 from the germline V gene are SGHRS and YFSETQ. A word on this clone: Its antigen is undetermined. One junction end disagrees with the germline gene, perhaps due to a read error.

Findings of the study overall: Prior analysis indicated that the majority of TCR beta V segments exhibited productivity approximately 87% or approximately 30% of the time. After further analysis at a later stage, some 15,000 TCR beta sequences were associated with HLA alleles at 0.05 false discovery rate. TCR beta chains associated with HLA were, in a later analysis, more clonally expanded than equally common others.

The chain carries TRBV5-1 and TRBJ2-6; weak D call: TRBD1 (6 bases). The receptor was isolated from a woman aged 40 to 50 in good health and CMV-seronegative. Sequencing was carried out using PBMCs. CDR3 in amino acids: CASSLVGGSGANGLTF. CDR3 DNA: TGCGCCAGCAGCTTGGTTGGGGGCTCTGGGGCCAACGGCCTGACTTTC.